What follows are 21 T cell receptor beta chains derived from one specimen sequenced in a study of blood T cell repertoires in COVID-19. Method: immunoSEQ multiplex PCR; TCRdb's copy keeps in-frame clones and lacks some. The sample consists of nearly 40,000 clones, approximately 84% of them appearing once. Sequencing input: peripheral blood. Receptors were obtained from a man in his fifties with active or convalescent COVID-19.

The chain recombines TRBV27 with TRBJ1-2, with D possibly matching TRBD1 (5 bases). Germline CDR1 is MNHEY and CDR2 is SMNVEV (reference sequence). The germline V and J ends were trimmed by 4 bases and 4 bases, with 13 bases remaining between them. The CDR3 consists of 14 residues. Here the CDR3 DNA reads TGTGCCAGCAGTTCCCTGGCGGGGGTCTATGGCTACACCTTC. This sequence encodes CASSSLAGVYGYTF.

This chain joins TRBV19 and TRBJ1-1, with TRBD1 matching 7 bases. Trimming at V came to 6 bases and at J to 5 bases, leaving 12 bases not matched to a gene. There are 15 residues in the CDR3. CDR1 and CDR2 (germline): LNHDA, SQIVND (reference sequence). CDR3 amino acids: CASRNRGSFRTEAFF. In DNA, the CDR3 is TGTGCCAGTAGAAACAGGGGATCGTTCAGAACTGAAGCTTTCTTT.

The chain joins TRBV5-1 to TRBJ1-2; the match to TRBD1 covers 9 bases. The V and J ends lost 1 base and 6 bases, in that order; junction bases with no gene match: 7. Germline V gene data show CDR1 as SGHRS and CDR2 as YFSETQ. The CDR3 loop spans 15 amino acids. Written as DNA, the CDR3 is TGCGCCAGCAGCTTGTCGGGACAGGGTTCTCATGGCTACACCTTC. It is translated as CASSLSGQGSHGYTF.

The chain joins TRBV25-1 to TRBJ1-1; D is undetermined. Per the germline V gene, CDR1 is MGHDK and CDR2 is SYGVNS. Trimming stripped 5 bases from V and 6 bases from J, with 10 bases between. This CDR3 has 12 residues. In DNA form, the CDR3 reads TGTGCCAGCAGTTATACGGGAGCTGAAGCTTTCTTT. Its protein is CASSYTGAEAFF.

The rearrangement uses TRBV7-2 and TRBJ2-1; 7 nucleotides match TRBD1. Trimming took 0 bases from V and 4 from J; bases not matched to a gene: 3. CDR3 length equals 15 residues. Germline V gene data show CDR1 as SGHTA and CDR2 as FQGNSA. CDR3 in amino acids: CASSLARGSYNEQFF. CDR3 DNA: TGTGCCAGCAGCTTAGCCAGGGGGTCTTACAATGAGCAGTTCTTC. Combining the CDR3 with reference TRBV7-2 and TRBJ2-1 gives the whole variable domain GAGVSQSPSNKVTEKGKDVELRCDPISGHTALYWYRQSLGQGLEFLIYFQGNSAPDKSGLPSDRFSAERTGGSVSTLTIQRTQQEDSAVYLCASSLARGSYNEQFFGPGTRLTVL.

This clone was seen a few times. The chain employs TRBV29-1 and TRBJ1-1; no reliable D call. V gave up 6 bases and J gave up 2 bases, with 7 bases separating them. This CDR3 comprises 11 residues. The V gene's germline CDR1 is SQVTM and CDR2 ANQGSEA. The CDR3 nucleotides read TGCAGCGTAGACATAAACACTGAAGCTTTCTTT. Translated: CSVDINTEAFF. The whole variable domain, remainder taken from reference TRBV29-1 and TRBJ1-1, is SAVISQKPSRDICQRGTSLTIQCQVDSQVTMMFWYRQQPGQSLTLIATANQGSEATYESGFVIDKFPISRPNLTFSTLTVSNMSPEDSSIYLCSVDINTEAFFGQGTRLTVV.

The CDR3 nucleotides are TGTGCCAGCAGTTACTCTTTGGCCATACAGAACACTGAAGCTTTCTTT. Amino acids: CASSYSLAIQNTEAFF. V is TRBV6-5 and J is TRBJ1-1, with D unclear. V gave up 0 bases and J gave up 1 base, with 12 bases separating them. Germline V gives CDR1 MNHEY, CDR2 SVGAGI. The CDR3 runs 16 residues.

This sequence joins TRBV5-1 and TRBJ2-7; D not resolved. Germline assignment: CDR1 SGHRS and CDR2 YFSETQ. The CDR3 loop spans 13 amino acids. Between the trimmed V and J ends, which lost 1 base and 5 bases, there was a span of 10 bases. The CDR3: CASSLSVENEQYF. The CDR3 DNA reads TGCGCCAGCAGCTTGAGCGTCGAGAACGAGCAGTACTTC.

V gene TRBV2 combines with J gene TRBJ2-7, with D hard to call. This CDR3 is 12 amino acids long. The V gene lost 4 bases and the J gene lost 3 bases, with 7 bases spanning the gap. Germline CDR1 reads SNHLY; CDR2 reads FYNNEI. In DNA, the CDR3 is TGTGCCAGCAGTGCCGCCAGCTACGAGCAGTACTTC. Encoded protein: CASSAASYEQYF.

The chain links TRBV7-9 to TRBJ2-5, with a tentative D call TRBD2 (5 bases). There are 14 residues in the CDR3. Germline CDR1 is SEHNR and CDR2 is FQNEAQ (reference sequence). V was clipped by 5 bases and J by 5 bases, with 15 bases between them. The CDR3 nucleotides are TGTGCCAGCAGCGCTGTCGGGATTGCGGAGACCCAGTACTTC. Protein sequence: CASSAVGIAETQYF.

The DNA for the CDR3 is TGTGCCAGCAGTGACGCTTCGGCCCCCTTCGGGACAGATACGCAGTATTTT. It is translated as CASSDASAPFGTDTQYF. This chain uses TRBV6-1 with TRBJ2-3; D ambiguous. The CDR3 has 17 residues. Germline CDR1 is MNHNS and CDR2 is SASEGT. Trimming removed 3 bases from V and 3 bases from J, with 19 bases in between.

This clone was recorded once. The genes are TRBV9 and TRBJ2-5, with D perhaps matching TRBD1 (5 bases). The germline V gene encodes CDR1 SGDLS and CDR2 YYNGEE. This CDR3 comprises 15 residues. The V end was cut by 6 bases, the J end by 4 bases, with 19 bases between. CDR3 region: CASTLVGARGETQYF. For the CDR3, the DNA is TGTGCCAGCACCCTAGTAGGGGCCAGAGGAGAGACCCAGTACTTC.

The chain's CDR3 is CATSETGGSYNEQFF. CDR3 in DNA: TGTGCCACCAGTGAAACAGGGGGCTCCTACAATGAGCAGTTCTTC. The genes are TRBV24-1 and TRBJ2-1; the match to TRBD1 covers 8 bases. Germline loops: CDR1 KGHDR, CDR2 SFDVKD. The CDR3 has 15 residues. V gave up 4 bases and J gave up 0 bases; unmatched junction bases: 1.

The CDR3 coding sequence is TGTGCCAGCAGCTTAGAGGCAGGGGGCGCGGACACTGAAGCTTTCTTT. Its protein product is CASSLEAGGADTEAFF. The rearrangement links TRBV7-6 to TRBJ1-1; 8 bases are shared with TRBD1. The CDR3 runs to 16 residues. The V gene end was trimmed by 1 base and the J gene end by 3 bases; junction bases not matched to a gene: 7. Germline V gives CDR1 SGHVS, CDR2 FNYEAQ.

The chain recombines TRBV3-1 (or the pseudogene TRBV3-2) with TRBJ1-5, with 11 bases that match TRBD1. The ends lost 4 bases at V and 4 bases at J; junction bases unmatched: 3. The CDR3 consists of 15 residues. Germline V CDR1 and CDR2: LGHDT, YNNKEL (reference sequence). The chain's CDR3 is CASSPDRGRNQPQHF. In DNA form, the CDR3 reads TGTGCCAGCAGCCCGGACAGGGGGCGTAATCAGCCCCAGCATTTT.

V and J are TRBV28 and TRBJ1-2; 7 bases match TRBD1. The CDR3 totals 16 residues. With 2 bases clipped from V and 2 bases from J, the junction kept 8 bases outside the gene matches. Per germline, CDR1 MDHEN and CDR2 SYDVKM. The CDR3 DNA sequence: TGTGCCAGCAGTTTAGAGGGACAGCGATTGAACTATGGCTACACCTTC. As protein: CASSLEGQRLNYGYTF.

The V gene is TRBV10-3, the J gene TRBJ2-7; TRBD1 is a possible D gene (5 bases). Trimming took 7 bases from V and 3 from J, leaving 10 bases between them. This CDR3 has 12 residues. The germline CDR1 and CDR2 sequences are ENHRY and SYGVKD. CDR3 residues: CAITGQGYEQYF. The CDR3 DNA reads TGTGCCATCACAGGGCAGGGCTACGAGCAGTACTTC.

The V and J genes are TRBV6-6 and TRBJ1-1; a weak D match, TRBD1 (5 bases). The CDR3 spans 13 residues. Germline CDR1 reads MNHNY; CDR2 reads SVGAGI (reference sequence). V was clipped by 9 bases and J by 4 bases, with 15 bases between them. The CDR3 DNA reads TGTGCCAGTCGAGGGGAGGGTGTCACTGAAGCTTTCTTT. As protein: CASRGEGVTEAFF.

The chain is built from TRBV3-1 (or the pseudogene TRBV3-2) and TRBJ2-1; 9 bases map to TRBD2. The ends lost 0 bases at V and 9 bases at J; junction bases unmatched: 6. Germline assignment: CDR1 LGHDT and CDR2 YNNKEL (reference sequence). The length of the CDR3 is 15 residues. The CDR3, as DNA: TGTGCCAGCAGCCAAGAAACTAGCGGGCTGGGTGAGCAGTTCTTC. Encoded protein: CASSQETSGLGEQFF.

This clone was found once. The CDR3 DNA sequence: TGTGCCAGCAGTTACTTAGGGGTTGGCACTGAAGCTTTCTTT. This encodes CASSYLGVGTEAFF. This chain uses TRBV6-2 or TRBV6-3 with TRBJ1-1, with D possibly being TRBD1 (5 bases). In germline, CDR1 is MNHEY, CDR2 SVGEGT. Deletions cut 1 base from V and 4 bases from J, with 10 bases between. The CDR3 has 14 amino acids.

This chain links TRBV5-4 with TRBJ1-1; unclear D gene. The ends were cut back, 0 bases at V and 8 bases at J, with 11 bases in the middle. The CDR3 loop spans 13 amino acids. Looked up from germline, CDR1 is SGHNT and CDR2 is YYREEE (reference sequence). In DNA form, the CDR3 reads TGTGCCAGCAGCTTGGGTGGGTCCGGGGAAGCTTTCTTT. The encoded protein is CASSLGGSGEAFF.